This T cell receptor (beta chain) appears in the sequencing data of a study of T cells in women clearing cervical HPV infection. Germline V lookup: CDR1 MNHNS, CDR2 SASEGT. The CDR3 contains 15 residues. V shed 3 bases and J 2 bases; nucleotides not matched to a gene: 4. On this clone: The sequence runs out 3 residues before the end of the CDR3; the remainder is reconstructed from the germline J gene.

The assay was immunoSEQ multiplex PCR, and TCRdb's table has in-frame clones only and misses some. This sample contains 40,000 to 55,000 clones. The chain uses TRBV6-1 and TRBJ2-3; 8 bases agree with TRBD1. Sequencing was carried out using blood buffy coat. The receptor was derived from a woman aged 18-69 years with a cervical HPV16 infection that either progressed to CIN3+ or cleared (not recorded which). CDR3 DNA (partial): TGTGCCAGCAGTGATTCAGGGGGCCTCACAGATACG. The encoded protein is CASSDSGGLTDT. The full CDR3 reads CASSDSGGLTDTQYF.